These T cell receptor beta chains were read from a single sample in a study of T-cell reconstitution after alpha-beta-depleted transplantation in children. TCRdb redid the calling of the PCR reads with MiXCR, one entry per CDR3 protein. The sample yields a few hundred thousand distinct CDR3 sequences, around 20% seen once. Source: PBMCs from the stem cell graft donor, taken from the stem cell graft. These receptors were collected from a human donor who donated a stem cell graft to a child with acute myeloid leukemia. CDR3s include the opening cysteine and the closing phenylalanine or tryptophan. Each record gives: V gene, clone size, J gene, D gene, CDR3 DNA, CDR3 protein. A D gene is named only where the DNA matches it firmly. Clone size, where shown, is once, few, many, or a class for clones that have expanded.

TRBV11-2	-	TRBJ1-2	-	TGTGCCAGCAGCTCCCAGTCCTCGGTGGCAAGGGGGAACAACTATGGCTACACCTTC	CASSSQSSVARGNNYGYTF
TRBV12-3/TRBV12-4	few	TRBJ1-5	-	TGTGCCAGCAGTCCAGGAAATAGCAATCAGCCCCAGCATTTT	CASSPGNSNQPQHF
TRBV7-8	-	TRBJ2-3	TRBD2	TGTGCCAGCAGCTTAGCTGGGCTAGCGGGAGGGCCAACAGATACGCAGTATTTT	CASSLAGLAGGPTDTQYF
TRBV28	-	TRBJ2-3	TRBD2	TGTGCCAGCAGTTTACAGACTAGCGGGAGGCCAGATACGCAGTATTTT	CASSLQTSGRPDTQYF
TRBV11-2	few	TRBJ2-3	TRBD2	TGTGCCAGCAGCTTGGCGGGAGTTCGCACAGATACGCAGTATTTT	CASSLAGVRTDTQYF
TRBV5-1	few	TRBJ2-3	TRBD2	TGCGCCAGCAGCCCAGGACTAGCGGGAGGCCCAAGCGATACGCAGTATTTT	CASSPGLAGGPSDTQYF
TRBV7-2	-	TRBJ2-1	TRBD2	TGTGCCAGCAGCTTGCGGGCTAGCGGAGGAACCTACAATGAGCAGTTCTTC	CASSLRASGGTYNEQFF
TRBV12-3/TRBV12-4	few	TRBJ2-7	TRBD1	TGTGCCAGCAGTCTGCGGGACAGGCGACTATACGAGCAGTACTTC	CASSLRDRRLYEQYF
TRBV7-2	many	TRBJ2-7	-	TGTGCCAGCAGGATGGACAGAGCCTACGAGCAGTACTTC	CASRMDRAYEQYF
TRBV4-1	-	TRBJ2-7	TRBD2	TGCGCCAGCAGGCTAACTAGCGGGACTGGGGAGCAGTACTTC	CASRLTSGTGEQYF
TRBV25-1	few	TRBJ2-7	TRBD1	TGTGCCAGCAGTGAACAGGGGACAGCCATCCGTCTATCATCCTACGAGCAGTACTTC	CASSEQGTAIRLSSYEQYF
TRBV25-1	few	TRBJ2-7	-	TGTGCCAGCAGCGGGAGAGGGGCCTACGAGCAGTACTTC	CASSGRGAYEQYF
TRBV4-1	-	TRBJ2-5	-	TGCGCCAGCAGCAAAGTGGGGGCCCAAGAGACCCAGTACTTC	CASSKVGAQETQYF
TRBV7-8	few	TRBJ1-2	-	TGTGCCAGCAGCCCCCGAGAGGGTGGAGGCTACACCTTC	CASSPREGGGYTF
TRBV13	many	TRBJ2-1	TRBD1	TGTGCCAGCAGCTCACGGACAGGGGGAGGCAATGAGCAGTTCTTC	CASSSRTGGGNEQFF
TRBV19	few	TRBJ2-7	-	TGTGCCAGTAGTTCCCGCAGGGGGGCTAGCTACGAGCAGTACTTC	CASSSRRGASYEQYF
TRBV7-9	few	TRBJ2-1	TRBD2	TGTGCCAGCAGCTTAACCCTAGCGGCTTACAATGAGCAGTTCTTC	CASSLTLAAYNEQFF
TRBV20-1	many	TRBJ2-3	-	TGCAGTGCTAGACCTGAGACAGCTAGCACAGATACGCAGTATTTT	CSARPETASTDTQYF